This entry concerns a single T cell receptor beta chain. Its antigen is not known. This sample was included in a study of cytomegalovirus exposure and HLA in healthy donors. Study-wide findings and caveats: Cytomegalovirus status was reportedly diagnosed by the classifier with high sensitivity and specificity. TCR beta chains numbering about 160 were designated cytomegalovirus-associated.

Only in-frame clones appear in the TCRdb table, and some are missing; sequencing was by immunoSEQ multiplex PCR. The sample yields about 250,000 clones, roughly 84% seen once. Sequenced: PBMCs. The TCR comes from a man between 18 and 29 years old in good health and CMV-seropositive.

CDR3 loop: CASSFSGNTIYF. CDR3 in DNA: TGTGCCAGCAGCTTCTCTGGAAACACCATATATTTT. The rearrangement uses TRBV11-2 and TRBJ1-3; D unclear. V was shortened by 3 bases and J by 0 bases, with 0 bases between the two germline ends. Germline CDR1 SGHAT, CDR2 FQNNGV. The CDR3 is made up of 12 amino acids.